The 19 T cell receptor beta chains below were found in one sample sequenced in a study of cytomegalovirus exposure and HLA in healthy donors. The primer mix had 60 Vbeta and 13 Jbeta primers. Only in-frame clones appear in the TCRdb table, and some are missing; sequencing was by immunoSEQ multiplex PCR. The profile shows about 110,000 clones, about four fifths of them singletons. The sample comprised PBMCs. These receptors were taken from a man aged 25-45 years in good health and CMV-seropositive.

The chain employs TRBV10-2 and TRBJ1-1, with 10 bases identical to TRBD1. V lost 6 bases and J lost 4; bases outside the gene matches: 2. Germline V gives CDR1 WSHSY, CDR2 SAAADI. CDR3 length: 13 residues. The CDR3 protein is CASRDRGSTEAFF. The CDR3 DNA reads as TGCGCCAGCAGGGACAGGGGGTCCACTGAAGCTTTCTTT.

The chain is built from TRBV7-9 and TRBJ1-3, with D tentatively TRBD1 (6 bases). Per the germline V gene, CDR1 is SEHNR and CDR2 is FQNEAQ (reference sequence). V gave up 2 bases and J gave up 0 bases, with 14 bases separating them. CDR3 length: 17 residues. The CDR3: CASSLLGRGPSGNTIYF. The CDR3 DNA reads TGTGCCAGCAGCTTACTCGGCAGGGGACCCTCTGGAAACACCATATATTTT.

The genes are TRBV7-3 and TRBJ2-7; possible D gene TRBD1, 5 bases. Germline-derived CDR1 and CDR2 are SGHTA and FQGTGA. The CDR3 is 13 residues long. V was cut by 1 base and J by 6 bases, with 10 bases left in between. The DNA of the CDR3 is TGTGCCAGCAGCTTAATCTCGCAGGGCGAGCAGTACTTC. Translation: CASSLISQGEQYF.

The chain combines TRBV18 with TRBJ1-1; D remains unclear. This CDR3 contains 13 residues. V was clipped by 6 bases and J by 5 bases, with 13 bases between them. Germline CDR1 and CDR2: KGHSH and LQKENI. CDR3 DNA: TGTGCCAGCTCTCCCGGGGTTGGAACTGAAGCTTTCTTT. It specifies CASSPGVGTEAFF.

The chain is built from TRBV7-9 and TRBJ1-2; 7 nucleotides line up with TRBD1. This CDR3 is 15 amino acids long. V lost 1 base, J lost 3 bases, and 5 bases stayed unmatched. Germline CDR1 SEHNR, CDR2 FQNEAQ (reference sequence). Here the CDR3 reads CASSLGGTAHYGYTF. The CDR3 bases are TGTGCCAGCAGCTTAGGTGGGACAGCACACTATGGCTACACCTTC.

A few counts support this clone. The chain recombines TRBV5-4 with TRBJ2-2; 9 bases are a match to TRBD2. In germline, CDR1 is SGHNT, CDR2 YYREEE (reference sequence). Trimming cost V 5 bases and J 5 bases; bases outside gene matches: 7. The CDR3 sequence is 15 residues long. The DNA for the CDR3 is TGTGCCAGCAGTCCTAGCGGGATATATACCGGGGAGCTGTTTTTT. It is translated as CASSPSGIYTGELFF.

The rearrangement links TRBV5-4 to TRBJ2-2, with 12 bases aligning to TRBD2. V dropped 4 bases and J dropped 6; count of bases not matched to a gene: 10. CDR1 is SGHNT and CDR2 is YYREEE in the germline V gene (reference sequence). The CDR3 covers 17 residues. CDR3 DNA: TGTGCCAGCAGCCCTACACCGGGACTAGCGGGCCCCGGGGAGCTGTTTTTT. Its translation is CASSPTPGLAGPGELFF.

This rearrangement joins TRBV4-2 to TRBJ2-2, with D perhaps matching TRBD2 (5 bases). The CDR3 loop spans 16 amino acids. Trimming pared 2 bases from V and 4 bases from J, leaving 14 bases between. Germline CDR1 reads LGHNA; CDR2 reads YNFKEQ. Here the CDR3 reads CASSQYPGSSTGELFF. CDR3 bases: TGTGCCAGCAGCCAATATCCGGGGAGCTCCACCGGGGAGCTGTTTTTT.

The chain employs TRBV7-9 and TRBJ1-2; no reliable D call. The V and J ends lost 1 base and 0 bases respectively, with 9 bases between them. CDR3 length: 15 residues. CDR1 SEHNR and CDR2 FQNEAQ come from the germline V gene (reference sequence). The CDR3 sequence is CASSLGGLPNYGYTF. In DNA form, the CDR3 reads TGTGCCAGCAGCTTAGGCGGGCTACCTAACTATGGCTACACCTTC.

The chain joins TRBV4-1 to TRBJ2-4, with 7 bases that match TRBD1. With V trimmed by 8 bases and J by 0 bases, 13 bases remained unmatched. Per the germline V gene, CDR1 is MGHRA and CDR2 is YSYEKL. This CDR3 has 17 residues. The CDR3 nucleotides read TGCGCCAGCCGCGATACCAAAAACAGGGGAGCCAAAAACATTCAGTACTTC. Protein sequence: CASRDTKNRGAKNIQYF.

The rearrangement links TRBV9 to TRBJ1-2; a possible D gene is TRBD1 (6 bases). This CDR3 contains 15 residues. The V gene lost 4 bases and the J gene lost 7 bases, with 20 bases spanning the gap. Germline V lookup: CDR1 SGDLS, CDR2 YYNGEE. CDR3 in DNA: TGTGCCAGCAGCTTACAGGGTGAAGGTTTATTTGGCTACACCTTC. Translated, it gives CASSLQGEGLFGYTF.

The rearrangement links TRBV10-3 to TRBJ1-2; 7 bases fit TRBD1. Trimming took 4 bases from V and 4 from J; bases not matched to a gene: 6. The CDR3 covers 14 residues. CDR1 is ENHRY, CDR2 SYGVKD, per germline. CDR3 sequence (DNA): TGTGCCATCAGTGCAGGGGGATCGGGCTATGGCTACACCTTC. The encoded protein is CAISAGGSGYGYTF.

The V and J genes are TRBV4-2 and TRBJ1-2, with 7 bases identical to TRBD1. CDR1 is LGHNA, CDR2 YNFKEQ, per germline. The junction had 9 bases not matched to a gene; V was cut back by 1 base and J by 4 bases. This CDR3 has 16 residues. CDR3 in DNA: TGTGCCAGCAGCCAAGGTGGGGGACAGTCCGGCTATGGCTACACCTTC. This translates into CASSQGGGQSGYGYTF.

This clone was picked up a small number of times. The gene calls are TRBV5-8 and TRBJ1-1; no clear D. This CDR3 has 15 amino acids. Per germline, CDR1 SGHTS and CDR2 YDEGEE. Trimming stripped 0 bases from V and 4 bases from J, with 13 bases between. CDR3 sequence: CASSLGSPSRTEAFF. CDR3 sequence (DNA): TGTGCCAGCAGCTTGGGTTCCCCCTCGCGCACTGAAGCTTTCTTT.

This clone appeared once. The V call is TRBV27, the J call TRBJ2-5; the match to TRBD1 covers 9 bases. Germline V gene sequence: CDR1 MNHEY, CDR2 SMNVEV (reference sequence). The CDR3 runs to 16 residues. V was clipped by 7 bases and J by 5 bases; unmatched bases: 14. CDR3 nucleotide sequence: TGTGCCAGCAAATCCCTCGGGACAGGGTTGTGGGAGACCCAGTACTTC. The encoded protein is CASKSLGTGLWETQYF.

Here the CDR3 DNA reads TGTGCCATCAGAATACTACAGGGGGCGGGTGGCTACACCTTC. It yields the protein CAIRILQGAGGYTF. The V call is TRBV10-3, the J call TRBJ1-2; TRBD1 aligns across 9 bases. The CDR3 extends over 14 amino acids. The germline gives CDR1 ENHRY, CDR2 SYGVKD. The V and J ends lost 6 bases and 7 bases, in that order; junction bases with no gene match: 9.

The V gene is TRBV5-5, the J gene TRBJ1-2; perhaps TRBD1 as D (5 bases). Germline loops: CDR1 SGHKS, CDR2 YYEKEE (reference sequence). Between the trimmed V and J ends, which lost 4 bases and 4 bases, there was a span of 17 bases. This CDR3 region has 15 residues. In DNA, the CDR3 is TGTGCCAGCAGCAAATGGGCAGGGAACAGCTATGGCTACACCTTC. It encodes CASSKWAGNSYGYTF.

The rearrangement joins TRBV7-2 to TRBJ1-4; possibly TRBD1 for D (6 bases). The CDR3 totals 15 residues. Trimming removed 6 bases from V and 8 bases from J, with 19 bases in between. Germline V CDR1 and CDR2: SGHTA, FQGNSA. The CDR3 region has the DNA TGTGCCAGCAGTAGGGGGGGGGCCTTGGGGGAAAAACTGTTTTTT. It codes for CASSRGGALGEKLFF.

The chain carries TRBV5-1 and TRBJ2-1; 12 bases are a match to TRBD2. In germline, CDR1 is SGHRS, CDR2 YFSETQ. V was pared by 1 base and J by 7 bases, with 15 bases of the junction left unmatched. The CDR3 has 19 residues. The CDR3 spells CASSLRGRLAGADSNEQFF. In nucleotides, the CDR3 is TGCGCCAGCAGCTTGCGGGGGCGACTAGCGGGAGCTGATTCGAATGAGCAGTTCTTC.